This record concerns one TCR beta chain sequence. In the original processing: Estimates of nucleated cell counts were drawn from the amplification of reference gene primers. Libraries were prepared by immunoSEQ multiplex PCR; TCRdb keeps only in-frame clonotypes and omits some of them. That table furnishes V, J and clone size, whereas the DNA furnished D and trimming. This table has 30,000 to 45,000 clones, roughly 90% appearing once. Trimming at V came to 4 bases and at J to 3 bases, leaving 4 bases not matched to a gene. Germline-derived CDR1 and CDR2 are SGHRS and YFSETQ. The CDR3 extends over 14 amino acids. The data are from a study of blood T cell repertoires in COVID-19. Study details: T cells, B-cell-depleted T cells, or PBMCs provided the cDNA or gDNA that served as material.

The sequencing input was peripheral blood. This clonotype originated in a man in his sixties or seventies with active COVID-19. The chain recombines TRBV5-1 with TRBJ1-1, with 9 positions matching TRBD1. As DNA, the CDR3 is TGCGCCAGCAGCCTGACAGGGGGTTACACTGAAGCTTTCTTT. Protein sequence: CASSLTGGYTEAFF.